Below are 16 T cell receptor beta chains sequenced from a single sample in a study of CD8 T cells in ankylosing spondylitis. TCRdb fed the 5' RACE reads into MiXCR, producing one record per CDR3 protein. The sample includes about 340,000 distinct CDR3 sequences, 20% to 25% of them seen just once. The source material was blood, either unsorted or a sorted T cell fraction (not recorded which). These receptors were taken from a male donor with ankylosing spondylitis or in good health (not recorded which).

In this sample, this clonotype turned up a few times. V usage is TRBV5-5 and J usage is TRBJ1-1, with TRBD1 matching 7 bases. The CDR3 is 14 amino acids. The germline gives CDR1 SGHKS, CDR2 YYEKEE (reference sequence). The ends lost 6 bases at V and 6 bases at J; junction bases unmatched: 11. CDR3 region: CASTLGRGPSEAFF. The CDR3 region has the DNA TGTGCCAGCACCCTCGGGAGGGGGCCTTCTGAAGCTTTCTTT.

CDR3 protein: CASSPGAGNGYTF. Here the CDR3 DNA reads TGTGCCAGCAGCCCAGGGGCTGGCAATGGCTACACCTTC. The chain joins TRBV6-1 to TRBJ1-2, with D tentatively TRBD1 (6 bases). Germline V gene lookup returns CDR1 MNHNS and CDR2 SASEGT. The CDR3 extends over 13 amino acids. The ends were cut back, 6 bases at V and 6 bases at J, with 14 bases in the middle.

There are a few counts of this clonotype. The CDR3 region has the DNA TGCGCCAGCAGCAAACGGGACGGAGCCTCCTACGAGCAGTACTTC. Its translation is CASSKRDGASYEQYF. V and J are TRBV4-1 and TRBJ2-7; either TRBD1 or TRBD2 may supply D (5 bases each). Germline values: CDR1 MGHRA, CDR2 YSYEKL. The CDR3 covers 15 residues. Trimming removed 5 bases at V and 0 bases at J, with 14 bases between.

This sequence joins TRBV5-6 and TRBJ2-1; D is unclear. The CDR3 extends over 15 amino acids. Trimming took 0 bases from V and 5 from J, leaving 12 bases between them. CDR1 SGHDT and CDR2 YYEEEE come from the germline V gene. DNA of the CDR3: TGTGCCAGCAGCTTGGCTTATGTGGGAAACAATGAGCAGTTCTTC. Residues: CASSLAYVGNNEQFF. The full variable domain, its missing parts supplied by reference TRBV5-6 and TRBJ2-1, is DAGVTQSPTHLIKTRGQQVTLRCSPKSGHDTVSWYQQALGQGPQFIFQYYEEEERQRGNFPDRFSGHQFPNYSSELNVNALLLGDSALYLCASSLAYVGNNEQFFGPGTRLTVL.

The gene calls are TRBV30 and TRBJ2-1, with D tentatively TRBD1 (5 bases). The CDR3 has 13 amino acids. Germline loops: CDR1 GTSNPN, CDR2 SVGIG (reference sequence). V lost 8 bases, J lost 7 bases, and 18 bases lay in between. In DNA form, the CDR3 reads TGTGCCCAGAGCCAGGGTGATGTTAATGAGCAGTTCTTC. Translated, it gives CAQSQGDVNEQFF.

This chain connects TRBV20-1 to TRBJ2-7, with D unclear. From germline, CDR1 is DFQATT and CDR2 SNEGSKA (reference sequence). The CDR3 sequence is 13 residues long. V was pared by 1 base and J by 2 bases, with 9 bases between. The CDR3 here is CSARGQTPYEQYF. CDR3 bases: TGCAGTGCTAGAGGGCAAACACCCTACGAGCAGTACTTC.

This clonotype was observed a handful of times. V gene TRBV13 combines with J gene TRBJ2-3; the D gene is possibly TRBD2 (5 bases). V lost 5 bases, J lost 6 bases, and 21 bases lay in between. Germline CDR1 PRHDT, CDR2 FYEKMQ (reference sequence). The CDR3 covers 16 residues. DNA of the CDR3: TGTGCCAGCAGCCCCCCCCGGGATAGGGCGTATGATACGCAGTATTTT. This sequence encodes CASSPPRDRAYDTQYF.

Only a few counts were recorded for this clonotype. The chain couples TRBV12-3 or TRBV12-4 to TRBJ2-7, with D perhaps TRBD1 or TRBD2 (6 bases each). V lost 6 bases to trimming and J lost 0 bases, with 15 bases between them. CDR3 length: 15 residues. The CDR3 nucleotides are TGTGCCAGCAGCTATGGGGGGCCCAGCTCCTACGAGCAGTACTTC. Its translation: CASSYGGPSSYEQYF.

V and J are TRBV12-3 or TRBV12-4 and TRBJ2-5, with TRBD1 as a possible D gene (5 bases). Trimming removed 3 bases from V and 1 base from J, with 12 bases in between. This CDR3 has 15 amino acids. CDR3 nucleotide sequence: TGTGCCAGCAGTTTGTTCCCGGACATCCAAGAGACCCAGTACTTC. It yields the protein CASSLFPDIQETQYF.

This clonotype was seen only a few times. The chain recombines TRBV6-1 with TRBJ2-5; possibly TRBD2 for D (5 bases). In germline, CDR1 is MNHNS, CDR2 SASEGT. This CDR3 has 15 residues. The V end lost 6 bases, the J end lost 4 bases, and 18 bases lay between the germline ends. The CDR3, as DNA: TGTGCCAGCAGAACCGACACGGGGATGGGAGAGACCCAGTACTTC. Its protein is CASRTDTGMGETQYF.

CDR3 protein: CASSTPSGLEETQYF. The CDR3 nucleotides are TGTGCCAGTAGTACCCCCTCCGGGCTCGAAGAGACCCAGTACTTC. The V gene is TRBV19, the J gene TRBJ2-5; D is unclear. Trimming took off 4 bases at V and 3 bases at J, with 15 bases between the two ends. The CDR3 spans 15 residues. Germline CDR1 LNHDA, CDR2 SQIVND (reference sequence).

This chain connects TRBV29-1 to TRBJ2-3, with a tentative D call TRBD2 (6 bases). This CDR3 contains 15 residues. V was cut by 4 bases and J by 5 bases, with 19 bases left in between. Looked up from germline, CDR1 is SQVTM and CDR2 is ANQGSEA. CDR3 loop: CSVVRAQRGGDTQYF. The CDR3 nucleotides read TGCAGCGTTGTCAGGGCCCAAAGGGGAGGAGATACGCAGTATTTT.

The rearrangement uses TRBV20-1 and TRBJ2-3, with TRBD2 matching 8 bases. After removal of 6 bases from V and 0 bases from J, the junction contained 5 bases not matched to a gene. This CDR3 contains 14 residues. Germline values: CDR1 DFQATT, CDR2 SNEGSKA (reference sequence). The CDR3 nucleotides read TGCAGTGCCCTAGCGGGCCCCAGCACAGATACGCAGTATTTT. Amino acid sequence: CSALAGPSTDTQYF.

CDR3 in amino acids: CASSPGLAGVNEQYF. The CDR3 bases are TGTGCCAGCAGTCCCGGACTAGCGGGGGTCAACGAGCAGTACTTC. The chain recombines TRBV12-3 or TRBV12-4 with TRBJ2-7; 13 bases fit TRBD2. The CDR3 runs 15 residues. With V trimmed by 5 bases and J by 5 bases, 6 bases remained unmatched.

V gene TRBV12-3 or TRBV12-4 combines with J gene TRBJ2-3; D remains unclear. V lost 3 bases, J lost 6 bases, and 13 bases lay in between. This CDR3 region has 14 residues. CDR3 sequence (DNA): TGTGCCAGCAGTTTGACCCCCATCGTGGATACGCAGTATTTT. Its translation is CASSLTPIVDTQYF.

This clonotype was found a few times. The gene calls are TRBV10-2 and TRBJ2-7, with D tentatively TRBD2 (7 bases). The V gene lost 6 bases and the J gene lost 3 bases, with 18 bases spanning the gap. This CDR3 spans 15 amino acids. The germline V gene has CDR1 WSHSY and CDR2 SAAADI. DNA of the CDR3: TGCGCCAGCAGGGAAGGGGGGGACCTTTTCTACGAGCAGTACTTC. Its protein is CASREGGDLFYEQYF.